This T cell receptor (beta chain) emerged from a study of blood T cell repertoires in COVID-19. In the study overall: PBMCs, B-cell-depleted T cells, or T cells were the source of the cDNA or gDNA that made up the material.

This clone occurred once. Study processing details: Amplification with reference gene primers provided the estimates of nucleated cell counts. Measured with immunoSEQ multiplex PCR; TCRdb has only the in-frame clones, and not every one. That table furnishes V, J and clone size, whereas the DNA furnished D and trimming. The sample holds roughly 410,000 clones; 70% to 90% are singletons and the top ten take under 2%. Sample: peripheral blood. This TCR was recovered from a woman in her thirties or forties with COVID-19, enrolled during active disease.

This chain's CDR3 is CASSVAGYYGYTF. The CDR3 DNA sequence: TGTGCCAGCAGCGTAGCAGGTTACTATGGCTACACCTTC. This chain links TRBV9 with TRBJ1-2, with no clear D. Per germline, CDR1 SGDLS and CDR2 YYNGEE. The CDR3 consists of 13 residues. V was clipped by 0 bases and J by 3 bases, with 6 bases between them.